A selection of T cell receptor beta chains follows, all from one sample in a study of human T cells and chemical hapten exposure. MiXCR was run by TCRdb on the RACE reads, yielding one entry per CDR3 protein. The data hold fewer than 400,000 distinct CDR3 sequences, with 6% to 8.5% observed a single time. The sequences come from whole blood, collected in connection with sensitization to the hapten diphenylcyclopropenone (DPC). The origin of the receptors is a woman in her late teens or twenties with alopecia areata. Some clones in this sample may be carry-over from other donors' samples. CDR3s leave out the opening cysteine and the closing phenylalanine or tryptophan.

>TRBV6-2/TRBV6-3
ASRQGANSPLH
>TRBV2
ASNGRAGGSQPQH
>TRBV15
ATSRHLVGITEAF
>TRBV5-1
ASSWGRGDDGNSGANVLT
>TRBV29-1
SLKREGWNEQF
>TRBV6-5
ASSRNALVTDTQY
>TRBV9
ASSSQSYGYT
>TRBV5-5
ASSTAWGQKSYNEQF
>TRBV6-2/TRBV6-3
ASSYSETGGANGYT
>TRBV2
ASSVWLAGTDTQY
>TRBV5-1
ASAENTEAF
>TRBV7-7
ASSLDSNVLT
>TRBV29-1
SVLGPNTGELF
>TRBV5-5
ASSHPSSDTQY
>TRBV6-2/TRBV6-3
ASSTPDTYSYNEQF
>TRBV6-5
ASSYSTGEKLF
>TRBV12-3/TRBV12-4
ASSLAGTGLANYGYT
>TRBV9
ASSPSKVAVETDTQY
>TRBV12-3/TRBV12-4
ASSLGTSGGDTLAKNIQY
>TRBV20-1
SARRRPTDTQY
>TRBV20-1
SASLGAGAYNEQF
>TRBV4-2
ASSLTDRDEKLF
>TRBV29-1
SVKQGGTDTQY